This is a list of T cell receptor beta chains from one sample in a study of shared clonotypes between healthy human individuals. Sequencing used immunoSEQ multiplex PCR; TCRdb keeps in-frame clones, though not all of them. The sample lists roughly 490,000 clones; approximately 79% were seen once. Source material: PBMCs. All receptors come from a woman aged 40 to 50 in good health. Some clones in this sample may be carry-over from other donors' samples. Both conserved end residues are part of each CDR3. The D gene is left open where the match is weak. A row's size may be missing; if present it is once, few, many or a size class.

d_call j_call v_call clone_size cdr3_nt cdr3_aa
NA TRBJ2-1 TRBV5-6 NA TGTGCCAGCAGCTTGGTTGGGGGCGCGAAATCCTACAATGAGCAGTTCTTC CASSLVGGAKSYNEQFF
TRBD2 TRBJ2-7 TRBV10-3 NA TGTGCCATCAGTGGGCCGTTGTTAGCGGGAGGCCAATACGAGCAGTACTTC CAISGPLLAGGQYEQYF
NA TRBJ2-7 TRBV6-6 NA TGTGCCAGCAGCCTGGGACCCGCCTACGAGCAGTACTTC CASSLGPAYEQYF
NA TRBJ1-1 TRBV6-6 NA TGTGCCAGCGGGGGCGGGATCATGAACACTGAAGCTTTCTTT CASGGGIMNTEAFF
TRBD2 TRBJ2-1 TRBV7-2 NA TGTGCCAGCACCAGGACGCTAGCGGGAGAGGTCAATGAGCAGTTCTTC CASTRTLAGEVNEQFF
TRBD2 TRBJ2-2 TRBV7-3 NA TGTGCCAGCAGCTTGGCGGGAGGGCCCACCGGGGAGCTGTTTTTT CASSLAGGPTGELFF
NA TRBJ2-3 TRBV27 many TGTGCCAGCAGTTTAGCCCAGGGAAGTGCAGATACGCAGTATTTT CASSLAQGSADTQYF
TRBD2 TRBJ2-5 TRBV18 NA TGTGCCAGCTCACCTACCGGGACTAGCGAAGAGACCCAGTACTTC CASSPTGTSEETQYF
TRBD1 TRBJ1-1 TRBV28 NA TGTGCCAGCAGTTTAAGGGCGGGCAGGGGGATGAACACTGAAGCTTTCTTT CASSLRAGRGMNTEAFF
NA TRBJ2-3 TRBV7-3 NA TGTGCCAGCAGCTTAAGCACTAGCCGGGATACGCAGTATTTT CASSLSTSRDTQYF
TRBD1 TRBJ2-6 TRBV9 NA TGTGCCAGCAGCGCCAGACAGGGGGAGGGTTCGTTTGGGGCCAACGTCCTGACTTTC CASSARQGEGSFGANVLTF
NA TRBJ2-7 TRBV29-1 NA TGCAATGGGACATTAACCTACGAGCAGTACTTC CNGTLTYEQYF
TRBD2 TRBJ2-7 TRBV11-3 NA TGTGCCAGCAGCTTACTAGCGGGAGGGACCTACGAGCAGTACTTC CASSLLAGGTYEQYF
TRBD1 TRBJ1-1 TRBV19 NA TGTGCCAGTAGTATCCCCGGGACAGAAAACACTGAAGCTTTCTTT CASSIPGTENTEAFF
NA TRBJ2-2 TRBV2 NA TGTGTTACACACAGGGTCTCGAACACCGGGGAGCTGTTTTTT CVTHRVSNTGELFF
NA TRBJ2-2 TRBV6-1 NA TGTGCCAGCAGCCCGGACACCTTTCGAACCGGGGAGCTGTTTTTT CASSPDTFRTGELFF
TRBD1 TRBJ1-2 TRBV5-1 NA TGCGCCAGCAGTCCTGGACAGGCGGTATCAGGCTACACCTTC CASSPGQAVSGYTF
NA TRBJ1-1 TRBV6-1 NA TGTGCCAGCAGTGGAGACGGAACCTGGGGCACTGAAGCTTTCTTT CASSGDGTWGTEAFF
TRBD2 TRBJ2-5 TRBV30 NA TGTGCCTGGAGCTTGGGACTAGCGGGAGACGAGACCCAGTACTTC CAWSLGLAGDETQYF
TRBD1 TRBJ1-1 TRBV14 NA TGTGCCAGCAGCCAAACCAGGGGGACTGAAGCTTTCTTT CASSQTRGTEAFF
NA TRBJ2-7 TRBV15 NA TGTGCCACCAGCAGAGCAAGGACCGCAGGCGAGCAGTACTTC CATSRARTAGEQYF
NA TRBJ2-3 TRBV5-1 few TGCGCCAGCAGCTTCGGCAAGAGCGGGGATACGCAGTATTTT CASSFGKSGDTQYF
TRBD1 TRBJ2-7 TRBV28 NA TGTGCCAGCAGAAACCGGGACAGAACCTACGAGCAGTACTTC CASRNRDRTYEQYF
TRBD2 TRBJ2-1 TRBV30 NA TGTGCCTGGTCGGTGGGGGGGTTCGACAATGAGCAGTTCTTC CAWSVGGFDNEQFF
NA TRBJ2-4 TRBV5-1 NA TGCGCCAGCAGCTTGGAGGGATTTGGCGAAAACATTCAGTACTTC CASSLEGFGENIQYF
TRBD2 TRBJ2-1 TRBV7-3 NA TGTGCCAGCAGCCGAGAGCGGGGCTCCTACAATGAGCAGTTCTTC CASSRERGSYNEQFF
TRBD2 TRBJ2-1 TRBV5-1 NA TGCGCCAGCAGCTTGGCGGTAGCGGGCGGCGAGCAGTTCTTC CASSLAVAGGEQFF
NA TRBJ2-7 TRBV5-6 NA TGTGCCAGCAGCTTGGCACACGGCGACGAGCAGTACTTC CASSLAHGDEQYF
NA TRBJ2-3 TRBV29-1 NA TGCAGCGTTGAAGATACATCTCAAGGGCCAGATACGCAGTATTTT CSVEDTSQGPDTQYF
NA TRBJ2-2 TRBV27 NA TGTGCCAGCCGGGTCTCGAGGTACACCGGGGAGCTGTTTTTT CASRVSRYTGELFF
NA TRBJ2-7 TRBV5-5 NA TGTGCCAGCACCGGGGGCGGGAGTGTCTACGAGCAGTACTTC CASTGGGSVYEQYF
NA TRBJ1-4 TRBV7-3 NA TGTGCCAGCACCACAAAGGGGCTTAATGAAAAACTGTTTTTT CASTTKGLNEKLFF
NA TRBJ1-1 TRBV4-3 NA TGCGCCAGCAGCCAAGATCGGGGATCCCCCCGCGTAGGAGCTTTCTTT CASSQDRGSPRVGAFF
TRBD1 TRBJ2-6 TRBV28 NA TGTGCCAGCAGACCCGGGACAGGTCCCTCTGGGGCCAACGTCCTGACTTTC CASRPGTGPSGANVLTF
NA TRBJ1-2 TRBV5-1 NA TGCGCCAGCAGCTTGGGAGGGGTCGTGGGCTACACCTTC CASSLGGVVGYTF
TRBD2 TRBJ2-1 TRBV10-1 NA TGCGCCAGCAGTGAGTCACGGGGACTAACTACGCCCAGCTCCTACAATGAGCAGTTCTTC CASSESRGLTTPSSYNEQFF
NA TRBJ1-3 TRBV4-1 NA TGCGCCAGCAGCCAAGTGGCCGGAGATGGAAACACCATATATTTT CASSQVAGDGNTIYF
NA TRBJ1-2 TRBV5-7 NA TGTGCCAGCATCGAGACAGATTGGGATTTCTATGGCTACACCTTC CASIETDWDFYGYTF
TRBD2 TRBJ2-2 TRBV6-5 NA TGTGCCAGCAGTTCCGGACTAGCAGAAACCGGGGAGCTGTTTTTT CASSSGLAETGELFF
TRBD1 TRBJ1-3 TRBV28 NA TGTGCCAGCAGGACAGGGAGCTCTGGAAACACCATATATTTT CASRTGSSGNTIYF
NA TRBJ2-7 TRBV9 NA TGTGCCAGCAGCGTACGGGACGCGGAGCTCAACGAGCAGTACTTC CASSVRDAELNEQYF
NA TRBJ2-5 TRBV5-1 NA TGCGCCAGCAGCTTGGTTCAGTCGGAAGAGACCCAGTACTTC CASSLVQSEETQYF
NA TRBJ2-3 TRBV28 NA TGTGCCAGCAGTCCTAGGGGGGGGGCAGATACGCAGTATTTT CASSPRGGADTQYF
TRBD2 TRBJ2-1 TRBV14 NA TGTGCCAGCAGCCAATCCCTTGGACTAGCGGGTGAGCAGTTCTTC CASSQSLGLAGEQFF
NA TRBJ1-1 TRBV2 many TGTGCCAGCACGGGGGTAATGAACACTGAAGCTTTCTTT CASTGVMNTEAFF
NA TRBJ2-5 TRBV11-2 NA TGTGCCAGCAGCCCTGCTACGGACAGAAGAGGGACCCAGTACTTC CASSPATDRRGTQYF
NA TRBJ1-2 TRBV27 NA TGTGCCAGCAGTTTATCGTGGAGGATTGGGAACTATGGCTACACCTTC CASSLSWRIGNYGYTF
TRBD1 TRBJ2-7 TRBV19 once TGTGCCAGTACCCCTGGGGACAGAACCTACGAGCAGTACTTC CASTPGDRTYEQYF
TRBD1 TRBJ1-2 TRBV4-1 NA TGCGCCAGCAGCCAAGTCCCCCGGGACAGGGGTGGCGGCTACACCTTC CASSQVPRDRGGGYTF
NA TRBJ2-3 TRBV4-1 many TGCGCCAGCAGCCAAGAGAAAGGAAAAACGCAGTATTTT CASSQEKGKTQYF
NA TRBJ2-3 TRBV5-1 NA TGCGCCAGCAGCTTGAATCGGGAAGGGGATACGCAGTATTTT CASSLNREGDTQYF
NA TRBJ1-2 TRBV30 NA TGTGCCTGGAGGGGCCCCGGATGGGGCTACACCTTC CAWRGPGWGYTF
NA TRBJ1-1 TRBV11-3 NA TGTGCCAGCAGCTTAGACCCGAACACTGAAGCTTTCTTT CASSLDPNTEAFF
NA TRBJ1-1 TRBV28 few TGTGCCAGCGCCACGGGGAACACTGAAGCTTTCTTT CASATGNTEAFF
NA TRBJ1-1 TRBV5-1 once TGCGCCAGCAGCTTGGCAGTTATGAACACTGAAGCTTTCTTT CASSLAVMNTEAFF
NA TRBJ2-3 TRBV7-3 NA TGTGCCAGCAGCCCCCGGGAGTCATGGGATACGCAGTATTTT CASSPRESWDTQYF
TRBD1 TRBJ1-2 TRBV11-2 NA TGTGCCAGCAGCTTAGGGTTAACAGGGGGCGCCGACGTCTATGGCTACACCTTC CASSLGLTGGADVYGYTF